Sequencing of this TCR beta chain was carried out in a study of cytomegalovirus exposure and HLA in healthy donors. Study summary: Samples from HLA-typed donors yielded about 85 million unique TCRs in an early data release. Study-wide results and limits: Later analysis demonstrated an association between a missense DCLRE1C variant and TCR beta V- and J-gene trimming. Some public TCRs appeared in many individuals, while most sequences were rare.

Germline CDR1 is SGHVS and CDR2 is FQNEAQ. Trimming cost V 3 bases and J 4 bases, with 9 bases left between them. The CDR3 loop spans 13 amino acids. The PCR contained 60 Vbeta and 13 Jbeta primers. Libraries were prepared by immunoSEQ multiplex PCR; TCRdb keeps only in-frame clonotypes and omits some of them. Of around 230,000 clones listed, about three quarters are singletons. Healthy bone marrow donors supplied every sample. This clone was seen only once. As yet, its antigen is unknown. The TCR comes from a boy younger than 18 in good health and CMV-seronegative. The specimen sequenced was PBMCs. This rearrangement joins TRBV7-8 to TRBJ1-2; D not certain. CDR3 nucleotides: TGTGCCAGCAGCTTCGACACCACCTATGGCTACACCTTC. It yields the protein CASSFDTTYGYTF.